This T cell receptor beta chain was sequenced for a study of response to subunit inactivated influenza vaccine. Regarding the study as a whole: Only a handful of new T cells, the authors suggested, are recruited with each seasonal influenza vaccination.

In its sample, this clonotype was seen many times. Its antigen remains unidentified. V was pared by 3 bases and J by 5 bases, with 9 bases of the junction left unmatched. CDR1 and CDR2 from the germline V gene are KGHDR and SFDVKD. This CDR3 is 18 amino acids long. MiXCR, applied by TCRdb to the RT-PCR reads, yields one record per CDR3 protein. The table lists around 500,000 distinct CDR3 sequences, roughly 11% of them singletons. This sequence joins TRBV24-1 and TRBJ2-3; TRBD2 aligns across 14 bases. This receptor was identified in a man aged 50-60 years who received an inactivated influenza vaccine. The sequencing used PBMCs from blood, collected more than 35 days after vaccination. CDR3 nucleotides: TGTGCCACCAGTGATCTCAGGACTAGCGGGGGGCATGGAGATACGCAGTATTTT. Protein sequence: CATSDLRTSGGHGDTQYF.